A selection of T cell receptor beta chains follows, all from one sample in a study of cytomegalovirus exposure and HLA in healthy donors. Using immunoSEQ multiplex PCR, the repertoire was profiled, and TCRdb retains in-frame clones only, with some absent. The sample has fewer than 85,000 clones. The sample taken for sequencing was PBMCs. The origin of the receptors is a woman aged 40-49 years in good health and CMV-seropositive. The CDR3 runs from the conserved cysteine through the conserved F or W. D genes are given only for firm matches.

j_gene | v_gene | d_gene | CDR3nt | CDR3aa
TRBJ2-1 | TRBV27 | TRBD1 | TGTGCCAGCAGTTCGGGACAGGGGGCGAGTGAGCAGTTCTTC | CASSSGQGASEQFF
TRBJ2-7 | TRBV28 | TRBD2 | TGTGCCAGCAGTTTGATAGCGGGAGGGCACTACGAGCAGTACTTC | CASSLIAGGHYEQYF
TRBJ2-7 | TRBV6-5 | - | TGTGCCAGCAGGTTCGGTCAGGGGTACGAGCAGTACTTC | CASRFGQGYEQYF
TRBJ1-2 | TRBV7-8 | - | TGTGCCAGCAGCTTAGGGGCCGCGGGATTCAACTATGGCTACACCTTC | CASSLGAAGFNYGYTF
TRBJ2-3 | TRBV29-1 | - | TGCAGCGTGGAGTCAGACACAGATACGCAGTATTTT | CSVESDTDTQYF
TRBJ2-5 | TRBV7-9 | - | TGTGCCAGCAGCCTAGGGGGAGAAGAGGGTCGAGAGACCCAGTACTTC | CASSLGGEEGRETQYF
TRBJ1-6 | TRBV19 | TRBD1 | TGTGCCAGTAGAATACCCGGACAGGGGAATTCACCCCTCCACTTT | CASRIPGQGNSPLHF
TRBJ1-3 | TRBV2 | TRBD1 | TGTGCCAGCAGGGACAGGTCTAGCTCTGGAAACACCATATATTTT | CASRDRSSSGNTIYF
TRBJ2-1 | TRBV5-6 | - | TGTGCCAGCAGCTCCCGGGACTCCCCGTACAATGAGCAGTTCTTC | CASSSRDSPYNEQFF
TRBJ2-2 | TRBV2 | TRBD1 | TGTGCCAGCAGTGCGACAGGGCCTACCGGGGAGCTGTTTTTT | CASSATGPTGELFF
TRBJ2-5 | TRBV28 | - | TGTGCCAGCAGTACAACAGAGACCCAGTACTTC | CASSTTETQYF
TRBJ1-3 | TRBV5-8 | - | TGTGCCAGCAGCTTTGATCAGGTTCCCTCTGGAAACACCATATATTTT | CASSFDQVPSGNTIYF
TRBJ1-2 | TRBV15 | - | TGTGCCACCAGCAGAGATCTTTCCCCCGGTGTGGTTGGCTACACCTTC | CATSRDLSPGVVGYTF
TRBJ2-7 | TRBV19 | TRBD2 | TGTGCCAGTAGTATCTTCGGGGGGGAAACCTACGAGCAGTACTTC | CASSIFGGETYEQYF
TRBJ1-3 | TRBV4-1 | - | TGCGCCAGCAGTCGGAGACTTGAGGGTTCTGGAAACACCATATATTTT | CASSRRLEGSGNTIYF
TRBJ2-7 | TRBV5-4 | - | TGTGCCAGCAGGACGGACACCTACGAGCAGTACTTC | CASRTDTYEQYF
TRBJ2-1 | TRBV7-2 | TRBD2 | TGTGCCAGCAGCCAGGGACTAGCGGGAGTAAGGGATGAGCAGTTCTTC | CASSQGLAGVRDEQFF
TRBJ1-4 | TRBV6-4 | TRBD1 | TGTGCCAGCAGTGTCGACAGGGGCGCCAATGAAAAACTGTTTTTT | CASSVDRGANEKLFF
TRBJ2-3 | TRBV5-1 | TRBD2 | TGCGCCAGCAGCCCGGGACTAGCGGAGGGGGGAGATACGCAGTATTTT | CASSPGLAEGGDTQYF
TRBJ2-5 | TRBV19 | TRBD2 | TGTGCCAGTAGTCCGGGACTAGCGGGTGGTGGGTGGGAGACCCAGTACTTC | CASSPGLAGGGWETQYF
TRBJ1-1 | TRBV5-1 | TRBD1 | TGCGCCAGCAGCCCCGGACAGGGAGGAACGAGCACTGAAGCTTTCTTT | CASSPGQGGTSTEAFF
TRBJ2-7 | TRBV4-3 | TRBD1 | TGCGCCAGCAGCCAAGTCGGTCCCGGGACAGCTGCCTACGAGCAGTACTTC | CASSQVGPGTAAYEQYF
TRBJ2-1 | TRBV7-2 | - | TGTGCCAGCAGCCGCAAAAGGACTCACTCCGACAATGAGCAGTTCTTC | CASSRKRTHSDNEQFF
TRBJ2-1 | TRBV7-3 | TRBD2 | TGTGCCAGCAGCTTAAGAGGACTAGCGTCGGAGCAGTTCTTC | CASSLRGLASEQFF
TRBJ2-5 | TRBV9 | - | TGTGCCAGCAGCGTACGGGGGAACCAAGAGACCCAGTACTTC | CASSVRGNQETQYF
TRBJ1-3 | TRBV4-3 | - | TGCGCCAGCAGCCCCCTCTCGTCTGGAAACACCATATATTTT | CASSPLSSGNTIYF
TRBJ2-5 | TRBV5-1 | - | TGCGCCAGCAGTCCCCTGGCGGGGCCACAAGAGACCCAGTACTTC | CASSPLAGPQETQYF
TRBJ2-5 | TRBV7-7 | - | TGTGCTAGCAGCTTGTCCGGACAGCAAGAGACCCAGTACTTC | CASSLSGQQETQYF
TRBJ2-1 | TRBV2 | TRBD2 | TGTGCCAGCAGTGAAGCGGGGGGAGCGGGGGGGTATGAGCAGTTCTTC | CASSEAGGAGGYEQFF
TRBJ1-2 | TRBV15 | - | TGTGCCACCAGCCCGACAGGCTATGGCTACACCTTC | CATSPTGYGYTF
TRBJ2-1 | TRBV6-4 | TRBD2 | TGTGCCAGCAGTGACTCAGCGGGAGGCAATGAGCAGTTCTTC | CASSDSAGGNEQFF
TRBJ2-7 | TRBV18 | - | TGTGCCAGCTCACGCGCTACCGTATCCTACGAGCAGTACTTC | CASSRATVSYEQYF
TRBJ2-1 | TRBV20-1 | - | TGCAGTGCCCCACAGGGCCAGCAGTTCTTC | CSAPQGQQFF
TRBJ1-1 | TRBV6-5 | - | TGTGCCAGCAGTTACTCAGGGGCAAAGGCGGCTTTCTTT | CASSYSGAKAAFF
TRBJ2-5 | TRBV4-2 | TRBD2 | TGTGCCAGCAGCCAGCGACTAGCGGGGGCCCAAGAGACCCAGTACTTC | CASSQRLAGAQETQYF
TRBJ2-7 | TRBV4-2 | TRBD1 | TGTGCCAGCAGCCCCGGGACAGAAAACCGATACGAGCAGTACTTC | CASSPGTENRYEQYF
TRBJ2-5 | TRBV7-8 | TRBD2 | TGTGCCAGCAGCCCCAGACTAGCGGGAGGAGGTATCTTGGGAGAGACCCAGTACTTC | CASSPRLAGGGILGETQYF
TRBJ2-3 | TRBV14 | - | TGTGCCAGCAGCCTCCTCGGAGATACGCAGTATTTT | CASSLLGDTQYF
TRBJ2-1 | TRBV28 | - | TGTGCCAGCAGTTTACTCGGTTTGGGGAAAGGACAGTACGATGAGCAGTTCTTC | CASSLLGLGKGQYDEQFF
TRBJ2-3 | TRBV11-2 | - | TGTGCCAGCAGCTTGGGGGGATACACAGATACGCAGTATTTT | CASSLGGYTDTQYF
TRBJ2-1 | TRBV5-1 | TRBD2 | TGCGCCAGCAGCTTGTTAGCGGGAGGGCCGGGCCCAATTATCCACAATGAGCAGTTCTTC | CASSLLAGGPGPIIHNEQFF
TRBJ1-1 | TRBV29-1 | - | TGCAGCGTTGATCGGGGAACTGAAGCTTTCTTT | CSVDRGTEAFF
TRBJ2-1 | TRBV9 | TRBD2 | TGTGCCAGCAGCGCAGTGCGGGGGACTAGCGGCAATGAGCAGTTCTTC | CASSAVRGTSGNEQFF
TRBJ1-1 | TRBV30 | - | TGTGCCTCAGATCGGCTAGGCACTGAAGCTTTCTTT | CASDRLGTEAFF
TRBJ2-3 | TRBV2 | TRBD2 | TGTGCCGGCTTAGCGGGAGAAACCCACACAGATACGCAGTATTTT | CAGLAGETHTDTQYF
TRBJ1-2 | TRBV19 | TRBD1 | TGTGCCAGTAGTATAGATTCGACAGGGTTCGCCTATGGCTACACCTTC | CASSIDSTGFAYGYTF
TRBJ1-4 | TRBV28 | TRBD1 | TGTGCCAGCAGTTACAGGGGGCGCGTCACTAATGAAAAACTGTTTTTT | CASSYRGRVTNEKLFF
TRBJ1-2 | TRBV2 | TRBD1 | TGTGCCAGCAGTCGACAGGGGTTAGAGAACTATGGCTACACCTTC | CASSRQGLENYGYTF
TRBJ1-4 | TRBV28 | TRBD1 | TGTGCCAGCAGCCCTCCCCCGGGACAGGATTATGAAAAACTGTTTTTT | CASSPPPGQDYEKLFF
TRBJ1-2 | TRBV19 | TRBD1 | TGTGCCAGTAGTCCCGGGACAGGAGCTTACCCCTATGGCTACACCTTC | CASSPGTGAYPYGYTF
TRBJ1-1 | TRBV13 | - | TGTGCCAGCAGCTTATGGGGGGGGAACACTGAAGCTTTCTTT | CASSLWGGNTEAFF
TRBJ1-2 | TRBV19 | - | TGTGCCACAAATCGTCAGGGGAAAGGCTACACCTTC | CATNRQGKGYTF
TRBJ2-7 | TRBV30 | - | TGTGCCTGTTCTAAACTACACCCCTCCTACGAGCAGTACTTC | CACSKLHPSYEQYF
TRBJ1-2 | TRBV4-1 | TRBD1 | TGCGCCAGCAGCCGAGCACCGGGACAGGGAATTAGCGGCTACACCTTC | CASSRAPGQGISGYTF
TRBJ1-1 | TRBV29-1 | TRBD1 | TGCAGCGTCTCGCCTCTGTTCGGGAGACAGGGGGTTGGAACTTTCTTT | CSVSPLFGRQGVGTFF
TRBJ1-5 | TRBV19 | - | TGTGCCAGTAGTATATTAGGAGACGGAGCTAGACAGCCCCAGCATTTT | CASSILGDGARQPQHF
TRBJ2-7 | TRBV5-1 | TRBD2 | TGCGCCAGCAGCTTCAGCGGGAACTCCTACGAGCAGTACTTC | CASSFSGNSYEQYF
TRBJ2-1 | TRBV28 | - | TGTGCCAGCAACATAATGGAAACAGGCCCCAATGAGCAGTTCTTC | CASNIMETGPNEQFF